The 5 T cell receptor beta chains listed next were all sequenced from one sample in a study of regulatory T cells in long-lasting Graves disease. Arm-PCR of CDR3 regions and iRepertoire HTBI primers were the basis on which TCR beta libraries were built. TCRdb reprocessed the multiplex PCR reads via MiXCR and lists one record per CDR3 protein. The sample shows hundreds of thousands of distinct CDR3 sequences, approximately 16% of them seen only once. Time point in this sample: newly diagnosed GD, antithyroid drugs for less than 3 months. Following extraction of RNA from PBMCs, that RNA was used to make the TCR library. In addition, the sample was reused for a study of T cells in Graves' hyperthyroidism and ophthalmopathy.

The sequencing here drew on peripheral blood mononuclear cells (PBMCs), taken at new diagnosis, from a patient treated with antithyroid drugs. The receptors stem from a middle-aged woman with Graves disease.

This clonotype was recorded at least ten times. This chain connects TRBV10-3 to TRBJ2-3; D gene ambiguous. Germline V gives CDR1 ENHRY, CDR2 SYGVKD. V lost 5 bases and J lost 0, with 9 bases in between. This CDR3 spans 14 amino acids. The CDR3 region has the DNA TGTGCCATCAGTCCCGGCGCTAGCACAGATACGCAGTATTTT. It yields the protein CAISPGASTDTQYF.

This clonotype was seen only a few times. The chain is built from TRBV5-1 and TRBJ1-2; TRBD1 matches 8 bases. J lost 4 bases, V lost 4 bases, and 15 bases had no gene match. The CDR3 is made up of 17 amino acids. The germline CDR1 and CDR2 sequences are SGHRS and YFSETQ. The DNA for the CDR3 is TGCGCCAGCAGCCCGACAGGGGCAGACAATTTCGTCTATGGCTACACCTTC. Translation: CASSPTGADNFVYGYTF.

The CDR3 DNA is TGTGCCAGCAGTGAAGAGGGGCACGGCAGAGGCTACACCTTC. It yields the protein CASSEEGHGRGYTF. The rearrangement joins TRBV6-1 to TRBJ1-2, with D perhaps matching TRBD1 (5 bases). The germline V and J ends were trimmed by 1 base and 8 bases, with 14 bases remaining between them. Germline V gene data show CDR1 as MNHNS and CDR2 as SASEGT. The CDR3 spans 14 residues.

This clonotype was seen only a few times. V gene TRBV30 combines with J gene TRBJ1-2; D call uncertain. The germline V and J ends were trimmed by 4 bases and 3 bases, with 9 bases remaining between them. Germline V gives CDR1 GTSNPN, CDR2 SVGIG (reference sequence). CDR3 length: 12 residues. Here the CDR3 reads CAWTPGDYGYTF. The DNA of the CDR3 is TGTGCCTGGACCCCCGGTGACTATGGCTACACCTTC. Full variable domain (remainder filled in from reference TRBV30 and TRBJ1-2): SQTIHQWPATLVQPVGSPLSLECTVEGTSNPNLYWYRQAAGRGLQLLFYSVGIGQISSEVPQNLSASRPQDRQFILSSKKLLLSDSGFYLCAWTPGDYGYTFGSGTRLTVV.

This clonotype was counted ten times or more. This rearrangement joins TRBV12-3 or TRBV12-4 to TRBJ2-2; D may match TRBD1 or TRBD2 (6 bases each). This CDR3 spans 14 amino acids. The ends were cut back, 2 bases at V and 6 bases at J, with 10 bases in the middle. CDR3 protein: CASSLKGEAGELFF. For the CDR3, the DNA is TGTGCCAGCAGTTTAAAGGGGGAGGCCGGGGAGCTGTTTTTT.